These 24 T cell receptor beta chains came from one sample sequenced in a study of graft-versus-host responses after intestinal transplantation. The table came from immunoSEQ multiplex PCR; TCRdb's copy has only in-frame clones and leaves some out. The sample contains 90,000 to 130,000 clones, 85% to 95% of which appear only once. These receptors are not linked to any known antigen. The source material was unstimulated CD8+ T cells sorted from spleen or lymph node cells, sampled before transplant. These receptors all stem from a human donor who was the organ donor for an intestinal transplant.

The rearrangement joins TRBV19 to TRBJ1-5, with D unclear. Between the trimmed V and J ends, which lost 4 bases and 0 bases, there was a span of 10 bases. Germline values: CDR1 LNHDA, CDR2 SQIVND (reference sequence). The CDR3 loop spans 15 amino acids. Here the CDR3 DNA reads TGTGCCAGTAGTAGCGACAATCATAGCAATCAGCCCCAGCATTTT. It codes for CASSSDNHSNQPQHF.

The rearrangement joins TRBV11-2 to TRBJ2-7; D gene uncertain. Per the germline V gene, CDR1 is SGHAT and CDR2 is FQNNGV. Trimming removed 3 bases at V and 3 bases at J, with 15 bases between. The CDR3 is 15 residues long. This CDR3 reads CASSFFERLYYEQYF. CDR3 DNA: TGTGCCAGCAGCTTTTTCGAGAGGCTCTACTACGAGCAGTACTTC.

The V and J genes are TRBV4-1 and TRBJ2-5, with D possibly matching TRBD2 (5 bases). This CDR3 region has 16 residues. The V gene lost 3 bases and the J gene lost 2 bases, with 16 bases spanning the gap. Germline-derived CDR1 and CDR2 are MGHRA and YSYEKL. CDR3 DNA: TGCGCCAGCAGCCATTCCCCCGGGGAGAGTCAAGAGACCCAGTACTTC. This encodes CASSHSPGESQETQYF.

The CDR3, as DNA: TGCAGCGTTGAAGAGGGGGGACTAGCGTTCCACGAGCAGTACTTC. It encodes CSVEEGGLAFHEQYF. This sequence joins TRBV29-1 and TRBJ2-7; 10 bases are shared with TRBD2. The CDR3 has 15 amino acids. Trimming cost V 0 bases and J 5 bases; bases outside gene matches: 7. The germline gives CDR1 SQVTM, CDR2 ANQGSEA.

CDR3 nucleotides: TGTGCCAGCAGTTCTAGCGGGAAGTGGTATACGCAGTATTTT. It translates to CASSSSGKWYTQYF. The chain has TRBV11-2 and TRBJ2-3; 9 nucleotides align to TRBD2. Germline V gene sequence: CDR1 SGHAT, CDR2 FQNNGV. V was pared by 6 bases and J by 7 bases, with 8 bases of the junction left unmatched. The CDR3 extends over 14 amino acids.

The chain recombines TRBV15 with TRBJ2-2; 10 bases are a match to TRBD2. Germline CDR1 reads LNHNV; CDR2 reads YYDKDF (reference sequence). The ends lost 7 bases at V and 7 bases at J; junction bases unmatched: 15. This CDR3 comprises 17 residues. The CDR3 bases are TGTGCCACCACCCTTATTAGCGGGAGGACTACCGGCGGGGAGCTGTTTTTT. Protein sequence: CATTLISGRTTGGELFF.

The chain recombines TRBV15 with TRBJ2-3; D may be TRBD2 (5 bases). CDR3 length: 19 amino acids. Trimming stripped 0 bases from V and 6 bases from J, with 25 bases between. Germline loops: CDR1 LNHNV, CDR2 YYDKDF (reference sequence). CDR3: CATSRDLATVGETRDTQYF. The CDR3 DNA sequence: TGTGCCACCAGCAGAGATCTGGCGACCGTCGGGGAAACTAGGGATACGCAGTATTTT.

This clone was observed a few times. The sample contains more than one DNA sequence encoding this CDR3. V gene TRBV4-1 combines with J gene TRBJ1-1; D gene uncertain. The germline V and J ends were trimmed by 3 bases and 0 bases, with 5 bases remaining between them. Per germline, CDR1 MGHRA and CDR2 YSYEKL. CDR3 length: 13 amino acids. The CDR3 protein is CASSQGMNTEAFF. The CDR3 DNA follows: TGCGCCAGCAGCCAGGGGATGAACACTGAAGCTTTCTTT.

This chain joins TRBV5-5 and TRBJ2-7; D ambiguous. V lost 4 bases and J lost 5, with 13 bases in between. Germline CDR1 and CDR2: SGHKS and YYEKEE (reference sequence). This CDR3 region has 13 residues. CDR3 residues: CASSRPWSDEQYF. The DNA of the CDR3 is TGTGCCAGCAGCCGCCCCTGGTCGGACGAGCAGTACTTC.

The genes are TRBV19 and TRBJ2-1; D not certain. V lost 3 bases, J lost 0 bases, and 9 bases lay in between. This CDR3 region has 15 residues. CDR1 and CDR2 (germline): LNHDA, SQIVND (reference sequence). This CDR3 is CASSITFSSYNEQFF. Written as DNA, the CDR3 is TGTGCCAGTAGTATCACTTTCAGCTCCTACAATGAGCAGTTCTTC.

This chain joins TRBV5-1 and TRBJ2-1; perhaps TRBD2 as D (6 bases). Germline V CDR1 and CDR2: SGHRS, YFSETQ. There are 14 residues in the CDR3. V dropped 0 bases and J dropped 9 bases, with 13 bases sitting between them. The CDR3 sequence: CASSLGRGGGEQFF. The CDR3 nucleotides read TGCGCCAGCAGCTTGGGGAGGGGCGGCGGTGAGCAGTTCTTC.

This clone was observed once. The rearrangement links TRBV6-5 to TRBJ1-2; D is undetermined. Germline CDR1 reads MNHEY; CDR2 reads SVGAGI. The length of the CDR3 is 16 residues. The ends were cut back, 0 bases at V and 2 bases at J, with 13 bases in the middle. CDR3 sequence: CASSYSGFGSNYGYTF. CDR3 DNA: TGTGCCAGCAGTTACTCAGGGTTCGGATCGAACTATGGCTACACCTTC.

The chain uses TRBV27 and TRBJ2-7; possibly TRBD1 for D (6 bases). Germline V gene data show CDR1 as MNHEY and CDR2 as SMNVEV (reference sequence). CDR3 length: 13 amino acids. V lost 5 bases, J lost 4 bases, and 12 bases lay in between. The CDR3 bases are TGTGCCAGCAGTACGTATCAGGGGTACGAGCAGTACTTC. Translated: CASSTYQGYEQYF.

The J gene is TRBJ2-5, the V gene TRBV5-1, with D unresolved. The CDR3 has 14 amino acids. Germline-derived CDR1 and CDR2 are SGHRS and YFSETQ. V gave up 1 base and J gave up 4 bases, with 11 bases separating them. DNA of the CDR3: TGCGCCAGCAGCTTGTTAATGGGCTCAGAGACCCAGTACTTC. Its translation: CASSLLMGSETQYF.

The gene calls are TRBV4-1 and TRBJ1-1; 7 bases agree with TRBD1. V shed 3 bases, J shed 3 bases, and the junction held 4 bases outside the gene matches. CDR3 size: 14 residues. CDR1 is MGHRA and CDR2 is YSYEKL in the germline V gene. CDR3 amino acids: CASSQTDRDTEAFF. The CDR3 coding sequence is TGCGCCAGCAGCCAGACCGACAGGGACACTGAAGCTTTCTTT.

The chain couples TRBV27 to TRBJ2-4, with 8 bases identical to TRBD2. Germline V gene lookup returns CDR1 MNHEY and CDR2 SMNVEV (reference sequence). The CDR3 runs 15 residues. With V trimmed by 5 bases and J by 2 bases, 5 bases remained unmatched. This CDR3 reads CASSQLAEPKNIQYF. The CDR3 bases are TGTGCCAGCAGTCAACTAGCGGAGCCCAAAAACATTCAGTACTTC.

V usage is TRBV1 and J usage is TRBJ2-2; the table's TRBD2 call for D was not verified on the DNA. TRBV1 is a pseudogene locus. The CDR3 has 19 residues. This CDR3 reads CTSSQALLAGPPNTGELFF. The DNA of the CDR3 is TGCACCAGCAGCCAAGCTCTGCTAGCGGGACCCCCTAACACCGGGGAGCTGTTTTTT.

The sample holds one count of this clone. J is TRBJ2-7 and V is TRBV28; no reliable D call. With 2 bases removed from V and 3 bases from J, the gap between germline ends came to 11 bases. The length of the CDR3 is 14 residues. Germline-derived CDR1 and CDR2 are MDHEN and SYDVKM. The CDR3 spells CASSLGGRSYEQYF. The CDR3 DNA reads TGTGCCAGCAGTTTAGGTGGGCGTAGCTACGAGCAGTACTTC.

The V gene is TRBV4-1, the J gene TRBJ2-7, with 8 bases fitting TRBD2. The CDR3 runs to 15 residues. The junction had 4 bases not matched to a gene; V was cut back by 1 base and J by 2 bases. Germline values: CDR1 MGHRA, CDR2 YSYEKL. This chain's CDR3 is CASSQVIAGPYEQYF. The CDR3, as DNA: TGCGCCAGCAGCCAAGTTATAGCGGGACCCTACGAGCAGTACTTC.

A single count supports this clone. J is TRBJ2-5 and V is TRBV5-8; no clear D gene. CDR1 SGHTS and CDR2 YDEGEE come from the germline V gene. With 5 bases removed from V and 2 bases from J, the gap between germline ends came to 13 bases. CDR3 length: 14 amino acids. The CDR3 coding sequence is TGTGCCAGCAGACCGGATACGCGGCAAGAGACCCAGTACTTC. The encoded protein is CASRPDTRQETQYF.

The chain employs TRBV10-3 and TRBJ2-1; 8 bases agree with TRBD2. V dropped 8 bases and J dropped 5; count of bases not matched to a gene: 2. The CDR3 extends over 12 amino acids. Germline CDR1 is ENHRY and CDR2 is SYGVKD. CDR3 bases: TGTGCCATCGGACTAGCAGACAATGAGCAGTTCTTC. Translated: CAIGLADNEQFF.

This chain uses TRBV28 with TRBJ2-2; 10 bases map to TRBD1. Germline loops: CDR1 MDHEN, CDR2 SYDVKM. The CDR3 runs 17 residues. After removal of 1 base from V and 6 bases from J, the junction contained 8 bases not matched to a gene. This CDR3 reads CASSLFRGTGVAGELFF. The CDR3 nucleotides read TGTGCCAGCAGTTTATTTCGCGGGACAGGGGTAGCCGGGGAGCTGTTTTTT. Supplemented by reference TRBV28 and TRBJ2-2, the full variable domain reads DVKVTQSSRYLVKRTGEKVFLECVQDMDHENMFWYRQDPGLGLRLIYFSYDVKMKEKGDIPEGYSVSREKKERFSLILESASTNQTSMYLCASSLFRGTGVAGELFFGEGSRLTVL.

V and J are TRBV15 and TRBJ2-1; D uncertain. In germline, CDR1 is LNHNV, CDR2 YYDKDF (reference sequence). The CDR3 extends over 15 amino acids. Trimming took 3 bases from V and 4 from J, leaving 13 bases between them. The CDR3 nucleotides are TGTGCCACCAGCAGGAATCGGGCCCCATACAATGAGCAGTTCTTC. Translated, it gives CATSRNRAPYNEQFF.

V and J are TRBV23-1 and TRBJ1-6; no clear D. TRBV23-1 is annotated as an ORF whose role is uncertain. The CDR3 length is 11 residues. Trimming took 4 bases from V and 8 from J, leaving 3 bases between them. The CDR3 sequence: CASSLDSPLHF. CDR3 DNA: TGCGCCAGCAGTCTTGATTCACCCCTCCACTTT.